This is a list of T cell receptor beta chains from one sample in a study of cytomegalovirus exposure and HLA in healthy donors. The repertoire was sequenced with immunoSEQ multiplex PCR; TCRdb's copy has only in-frame clones and lacks some. The table has approximately 140,000 clones, around two thirds seen once; the top ten hold approximately 1.8%. The material sequenced was PBMCs. The source of these receptors is a male donor in good health and CMV-seronegative. Each CDR3 is given with its conserved first and last residue.

V	CDR3
TRBV29-1	CSVTGTLREQYF
TRBV28	CASSLQSYGYTF
TRBV4-2	CASSQDFSGGSYNEQFF
TRBV13	CASSSFTDRGGGYTF
TRBV5-5	CASSLWTGSNQPQHF
TRBV29-1	CSVEDGSAPITEAFF
TRBV5-1	CASRRGAGETQYF
TRBV6-5	CASSRQGEGEKLFF
TRBV4-2	CASSRGGVDTQYF
TRBV7-2	CASSLVAGGLGTDTQYF
TRBV10-2	CASSEARTIGEETQYF
TRBV11-2	CASSLQGYEQYF
TRBV9	CASSVEGTESYSNQPQHF
TRBV28	CASSPQRVAYGYTF
TRBV9	CASSVAGLAEAFF
TRBV7-9	CASSLGDSSGNTIYF
TRBV14	CASSLVGGPYEQFF
TRBV4-1	CASSHDTPGAYEQYF
TRBV15	CATSRAISGGVSTDTQYF
TRBV27	CASSLLTRRGSPLHF
TRBV7-2	CASSLVGGTGELFF
TRBV6-1	CASSSELYTEAFF
TRBV27	CASRDSQGAGNTIYF
TRBV9	CASSVPISGGSTDTQYF
TRBV2	CASSSDNFANTGELFF
TRBV7-2	CARSPLGQAGYEKLFF
TRBV28	CASRSQGLEQYF
TRBV9	CASSRGGTGSYEQYF
TRBV6-6	CASRLGTAPVAFF
TRBV9	CASSEKAGFYEQYF
TRBV7-8	CASNLVSNQPQHF
TRBV11-2	CASSLGGWGGGPGELFF
TRBV27	CASSLTGTTVWGYTF
TRBV10-3	CAISDPGTGKNPLHF
TRBV4-2	CASSQERGLSGEETQYF
TRBV6-5	CASSYQGLTRSYEQYF
TRBV11-2	CASSFATGGKNIQYF
TRBV5-1	CASSSSGTGGTEAFF
TRBV7-9	CASSLADRTDETQYF
TRBV21-1	CASSTKDSSYEQYF
TRBV14	CASISVSRGYCEQYF
TRBV10-3	CAISPGLAGGTYEQYF
TRBV4-1	CASSPTGRLTAADTQYF
TRBV7-8	CASSSGRVGEKLFF
TRBV29-1	CSVRLAGGSTDTQYF